Following are 32 T cell receptor beta chains from one sample sequenced in a study of blood T cell repertoires in COVID-19. The assay was immunoSEQ multiplex PCR, and TCRdb's table has in-frame clones only and misses some. The sample holds around 310,000 clones, around 90% seen once. Sequencing was done on a sample of peripheral blood. These receptors originate from a woman aged 25 to 39 with COVID-19, enrolled during active disease.

The V gene is TRBV6-2 or TRBV6-3, the J gene TRBJ2-5, with no clear D. Germline values: CDR1 MNHEY, CDR2 SVGEGT. Between the trimmed V and J ends, which lost 6 bases and 4 bases, there was a span of 18 bases. CDR3 size: 15 residues. CDR3 in DNA: TGTGCCAGCAGCCGATCGGGTAGCACGCGAGAGACCCAGTACTTC. It yields the protein CASSRSGSTRETQYF.

The V and J genes are TRBV9 and TRBJ2-1; the match to TRBD2 covers 9 bases. V gave up 0 bases and J gave up 0 bases; unmatched junction bases: 1. Per germline, CDR1 SGDLS and CDR2 YYNGEE. The CDR3 spans 16 residues. In nucleotides, the CDR3 is TGTGCCAGCAGCGTAGTTAGCGGGAGCTCCTACAATGAGCAGTTCTTC. Translating gives CASSVVSGSSYNEQFF. The complete variable domain, with remaining parts taken from reference TRBV9 and TRBJ2-1, reads DSGVTQTPKHLITATGQRVTLRCSPRSGDLSVYWYQQSLDQGLQFLIQYYNGEERAKGNILERFSAQQFPDLHSELNLSSLELGDSALYFCASSVVSGSSYNEQFFGPGTRLTVL.

The rearrangement joins TRBV5-6 to TRBJ1-3, with D uncertain. Trimming removed 1 base at V and 4 bases at J, with 6 bases between. The CDR3 sequence is 13 residues long. Looked up from germline, CDR1 is SGHDT and CDR2 is YYEEEE. DNA of the CDR3: TGTGCCAGCAGCTTGACACCGGGAAACACCATATATTTT. Residues: CASSLTPGNTIYF.

This clone has just a few counts. The rearrangement uses TRBV23-1 and TRBJ2-7; D is uncertain. TRBV23-1 falls under the ORF class, with uncertain function. The CDR3 runs to 13 residues. V was trimmed by 4 bases and J by 4 bases, leaving 11 bases between them. Here the CDR3 reads CASSRPFLYEQYF. The CDR3 nucleotides are TGCGCCAGCAGTCGTCCCTTTTTATACGAGCAGTACTTC.

The rearrangement links TRBV6-1 to TRBJ1-6; a possible D gene is TRBD1 (5 bases). V lost 3 bases, J lost 6 bases, and 9 bases lay in between. The germline V gene encodes CDR1 MNHNS and CDR2 SASEGT. CDR3 length equals 14 residues. The DNA of the CDR3 is TGTGCCAGCAGTGACCAGGGTAGTAATTCACCCCTCCACTTT. Its translation: CASSDQGSNSPLHF.

The V and J genes are TRBV7-3 and TRBJ2-7, with TRBD1 as a possible D gene (6 bases). CDR1 is SGHTA, CDR2 FQGTGA, per germline. The CDR3 runs to 14 residues. V was pared by 5 bases and J by 3 bases, with 14 bases between. This CDR3 reads CASSPTGDDYEQYF. CDR3 in DNA: TGTGCCAGCAGCCCGACAGGTGACGACTACGAGCAGTACTTC.

V and J are TRBV19 and TRBJ2-7; 7 bases are shared with TRBD1. The CDR3 covers 14 residues. Trimming cost V 6 bases and J 2 bases; bases outside gene matches: 7. Germline CDR1 reads LNHDA; CDR2 reads SQIVND (reference sequence). The CDR3 protein is CASRTTGTAYEQYF. In nucleotides, the CDR3 is TGTGCCAGTAGAACCACCGGGACAGCCTACGAGCAGTACTTC.

This chain links TRBV28 with TRBJ2-2; D ambiguous. The CDR3 has 21 amino acids. The V end was cut by 5 bases, the J end by 1 base, with 29 bases between. Germline CDR1 MDHEN, CDR2 SYDVKM. The CDR3, as DNA: TGTGCCAGCAGTCCCCCTCACAAAGCCGTCAGCAGAGGAAGGAACACCGGGGAGCTGTTTTTT. Amino acids: CASSPPHKAVSRGRNTGELFF.

This chain links TRBV5-4 with TRBJ2-6; D is possibly TRBD2 (6 bases). Trimming stripped 5 bases from V and 1 base from J, with 25 bases between. CDR1 is SGHNT, CDR2 YYREEE, per germline (reference sequence). The CDR3 sequence is 20 residues long. CDR3 in DNA: TGTGCCAGCAGTCGTGGGGGGACCGCCGCATCCATTTCTGGGGCCAACGTCCTGACTTTC. Translation: CASSRGGTAASISGANVLTF.

This clone was seen a few times. The chain links TRBV5-1 to TRBJ2-2; 10 bases line up with TRBD2. CDR3 size: 16 residues. Trimming removed 5 bases from V and 7 bases from J; junction bases left unmatched: 11. Germline CDR1 reads SGHRS; CDR2 reads YFSETQ. CDR3 residues: CASSQSTSGFVGELFF. The CDR3 DNA reads TGCGCCAGCAGTCAATCGACTAGCGGGTTTGTCGGGGAGCTGTTTTTT.

The J gene is TRBJ1-1, the V gene TRBV2, with 9 nucleotides matching TRBD1. The length of the CDR3 is 14 residues. Germline-derived CDR1 and CDR2 are SNHLY and FYNNEI. With V trimmed by 4 bases and J by 6 bases, 6 bases remained unmatched. This CDR3 is CASSGDRALPEAFF. The CDR3 nucleotides read TGTGCCAGCAGTGGGGACAGGGCCCTCCCTGAAGCTTTCTTT.

The gene calls are TRBV7-2 and TRBJ2-2; a possible D gene is TRBD2 (5 bases). Trimming took off 3 bases at V and 3 bases at J, with 8 bases between the two ends. The CDR3 is made up of 14 amino acids. Germline CDR1 SGHTA, CDR2 FQGNSA. CDR3: CASSFGADTGELFF. CDR3 DNA: TGTGCCAGCAGCTTCGGAGCGGACACCGGGGAGCTGTTTTTT. The complete variable domain, with remaining parts taken from reference TRBV7-2 and TRBJ2-2, reads GAGVSQSPSNKVTEKGKDVELRCDPISGHTALYWYRQSLGQGLEFLIYFQGNSAPDKSGLPSDRFSAERTGGSVSTLTIQRTQQEDSAVYLCASSFGADTGELFFGEGSRLTVL.

A single count supports this clone. The chain is built from TRBV6-2 or TRBV6-3 and TRBJ1-5; TRBD1 aligns across 10 bases. The CDR3 is made up of 18 amino acids. Trimming removed 8 bases from V and 2 bases from J; junction bases left unmatched: 15. Per germline, CDR1 MNHEY and CDR2 SVGEGT. CDR3 nucleotides: TGTGCCAGCCGTTCCGGGACAGGGGCTTCCTGGGGCAATCAGCCCCAGCATTTT. It codes for CASRSGTGASWGNQPQHF.

V and J are TRBV7-6 and TRBJ2-3; D might be TRBD2 (6 bases). Trimming pared 1 base from V and 4 bases from J, leaving 15 bases between. This CDR3 contains 16 residues. The germline V gene has CDR1 SGHVS and CDR2 FNYEAQ. The CDR3 protein is CASSLGSGGGSDTQYF. DNA of the CDR3: TGTGCCAGCAGCTTAGGGTCCGGGGGTGGATCAGATACGCAGTATTTT.

The chain has TRBV28 and TRBJ2-4; 11 positions match TRBD2. V trimming: 6 bases; J trimming: 3 bases; junction bases outside the gene matches: 10. This CDR3 contains 17 residues. Germline CDR1 and CDR2: MDHEN and SYDVKM. The CDR3 DNA sequence: TGTGCCAGCAGCGGGCTGGGGACTAGCGGATACAAAAACATTCAGTACTTC. It specifies CASSGLGTSGYKNIQYF. Full variable domain (remainder filled in from reference TRBV28 and TRBJ2-4): DVKVTQSSRYLVKRTGEKVFLECVQDMDHENMFWYRQDPGLGLRLIYFSYDVKMKEKGDIPEGYSVSREKKERFSLILESASTNQTSMYLCASSGLGTSGYKNIQYFGAGTRLSVL.

The chain couples TRBV6-5 to TRBJ2-7; no clear D gene. The CDR3 is 15 residues long. Germline values: CDR1 MNHEY, CDR2 SVGAGI. Trimming took 0 bases from V and 0 from J, leaving 9 bases between them. CDR3 protein: CASSYSAGLSYEQYF. The CDR3, as DNA: TGTGCCAGCAGTTACTCGGCAGGCCTCTCCTACGAGCAGTACTTC.

This sequence joins TRBV4-1 and TRBJ2-1, with D possibly matching TRBD1 (5 bases). This CDR3 is built from 15 residues. CDR1 MGHRA and CDR2 YSYEKL come from the germline V gene. Trimming took off 5 bases at V and 9 bases at J, with 20 bases between the two ends. The CDR3 spells CASSSIGAAPSEQFF. In DNA form, the CDR3 reads TGCGCCAGCAGCTCAATAGGGGCAGCCCCGAGTGAGCAGTTCTTC.

This clone showed up just once. The rearrangement uses TRBV7-2 and TRBJ1-4; TRBD1 is a possible D gene (6 bases). The germline CDR1 and CDR2 sequences are SGHTA and FQGNSA. V was clipped by 2 bases and J by 3 bases, with 10 bases between them. The CDR3 spans 15 residues. The DNA of the CDR3 is TGTGCCAGCAGCTTACCCAGGGGTTCTAATGAAAAACTGTTTTTT. Protein product: CASSLPRGSNEKLFF.

The chain joins TRBV6-5 to TRBJ1-2, with D tentatively TRBD1 (5 bases). The V gene's germline CDR1 is MNHEY and CDR2 SVGAGI. There are 14 residues in the CDR3. Trimming removed 8 bases at V and 6 bases at J, with 19 bases between. CDR3 amino acids: CASRGTADRDGYTF. The CDR3 DNA reads TGTGCCAGCCGCGGGACCGCGGACCGCGATGGCTACACCTTC.

The sample holds a few counts of this clone. J is TRBJ1-6 and V is TRBV9; D is undetermined. Germline loops: CDR1 SGDLS, CDR2 YYNGEE. This CDR3 comprises 15 residues. Trimming stripped 0 bases from V and 0 bases from J, with 4 bases between. In DNA, the CDR3 is TGTGCCAGCAGCGTAGGGAGCTCCTATAATTCACCCCTCCACTTT. It specifies CASSVGSSYNSPLHF.

In this sample, this clone turned up once. This chain joins TRBV4-1 and TRBJ1-5; D ambiguous. The CDR3 is 15 amino acids. Trimming left V 4 bases short and J 2 bases short, with 12 bases between. Germline V gives CDR1 MGHRA, CDR2 YSYEKL. CDR3 in amino acids: CASSLGRGGNQPQHF. In DNA, the CDR3 is TGCGCCAGCAGCCTAGGGAGAGGAGGCAATCAGCCCCAGCATTTT.

The chain combines TRBV15 with TRBJ2-2, with D maybe TRBD2 (6 bases). Germline assignment: CDR1 LNHNV and CDR2 YYDKDF (reference sequence). This CDR3 has 15 amino acids. Trimming took off 0 bases at V and 1 base at J, with 6 bases between the two ends. The CDR3 region is CATSREGGNTGELFF. The DNA for the CDR3 is TGTGCCACCAGCAGAGAGGGAGGGAACACCGGGGAGCTGTTTTTT.

The V call is TRBV29-1, the J call TRBJ1-1; D gene uncertain. Trimming took off 4 bases at V and 3 bases at J, with 12 bases between the two ends. Germline CDR1 is SQVTM and CDR2 is ANQGSEA. The CDR3 is 13 amino acids. CDR3 region: CSVGASPYTEAFF. In DNA, the CDR3 is TGCAGCGTTGGTGCCAGTCCTTACACTGAAGCTTTCTTT.

This clone came up a few times. The V call is TRBV19, the J call TRBJ1-3, with a weak D call TRBD1 (6 bases). V gave up 3 bases and J gave up 0 bases, with 6 bases separating them. From germline, CDR1 is LNHDA and CDR2 SQIVND (reference sequence). The CDR3 covers 14 residues. CDR3 nucleotides: TGTGCCAGTAGTATGGGACACTCTGGAAACACCATATATTTT. Translated: CASSMGHSGNTIYF.

This chain uses TRBV2 with TRBJ2-7, with 7 bases that match TRBD2. Trimming cost V 2 bases and J 3 bases; bases outside gene matches: 7. This CDR3 spans 15 amino acids. Germline V CDR1 and CDR2: SNHLY, FYNNEI. The CDR3 sequence: CASSERRELYYEQYF. Written as DNA, the CDR3 is TGTGCCAGCAGTGAAAGGCGGGAGCTATACTACGAGCAGTACTTC.

The chain's CDR3 is CASSYSGGSYSPLHF. The CDR3 region has the DNA TGTGCCAGCAGTTACTCAGGGGGATCGTATTCACCCCTCCACTTT. This rearrangement joins TRBV6-5 to TRBJ1-6; weak D call: TRBD1 (6 bases). CDR3 length equals 15 residues. The V gene lost 0 bases and the J gene lost 8 bases, with 11 bases spanning the gap. Germline-derived CDR1 and CDR2 are MNHEY and SVGAGI.

This clone has just a few counts. The chain couples TRBV28 to TRBJ2-3, with D possibly matching TRBD1 (6 bases). The germline V gene encodes CDR1 MDHEN and CDR2 SYDVKM. Deletions cut 5 bases from V and 1 base from J, with 10 bases between. The CDR3 loop spans 14 amino acids. The CDR3 coding sequence is TGTGCCAGCAGTCCCGACAGGCGCACAGATACGCAGTATTTT. Protein: CASSPDRRTDTQYF.

This clone occurred once. The rearrangement uses TRBV28 and TRBJ2-7; D is possibly TRBD1 (7 bases). Trimming pared 5 bases from V and 1 base from J, leaving 15 bases between. Per the germline V gene, CDR1 is MDHEN and CDR2 is SYDVKM. The length of the CDR3 is 15 residues. CDR3 loop: CASSPGGDSSYEQYF. The CDR3 DNA follows: TGTGCCAGCAGTCCCGGAGGGGACAGTTCCTACGAGCAGTACTTC.

This rearrangement joins TRBV29-1 to TRBJ2-7; the match to TRBD2 covers 14 bases. This CDR3 is 18 amino acids long. Germline CDR1 is SQVTM and CDR2 is ANQGSEA. The J segment lost 2 bases and the V segment lost 5 bases, leaving 14 bases of the junction unmatched. The CDR3 nucleotides are TGCAGCGTTCTAACCGGGACTAGCGGGAGATCGGGCCCCTACGAGCAGTACTTC. Encoded protein: CSVLTGTSGRSGPYEQYF.

The chain couples TRBV28 to TRBJ2-7; D ambiguous. Trimming shortened V by 10 bases and J by 0 bases, and 19 bases separated the two germline ends. CDR1 is MDHEN, CDR2 SYDVKM, per germline. This CDR3 has 15 residues. This CDR3 is CAILPTASSSYEQYF. The CDR3 nucleotides read TGTGCCATCTTACCCACAGCCTCAAGCTCCTACGAGCAGTACTTC.

The gene calls are TRBV2 and TRBJ1-2; D remains ambiguous. Germline CDR1 and CDR2: SNHLY and FYNNEI. The CDR3 totals 14 residues. The V end was cut by 1 base, the J end by 4 bases, with 10 bases between. Here the CDR3 DNA reads TGTGCCAGCAGTGAAGGTCGAAAGCTCTATGGCTACACCTTC. It codes for CASSEGRKLYGYTF.

The V and J genes are TRBV9 and TRBJ1-2; tentative D call: TRBD1 (6 bases). The V and J ends lost 3 bases and 5 bases respectively, with 11 bases between them. Germline CDR1 reads SGDLS; CDR2 reads YYNGEE. CDR3 length: 13 residues. CDR3 sequence (DNA): TGTGCCAGCAGCGAGACAGGTGGATATGGCTACACCTTC. This gives the protein CASSETGGYGYTF.